A selection of T cell receptor beta chains follows, all from one sample in a study of blood T cell repertoires in COVID-19. Method: immunoSEQ multiplex PCR; TCRdb's copy keeps in-frame clones and lacks some. This sample has a few hundred thousand clones, with about nine tenths found just once. Sequenced material: PBMCs or T cells enriched from blood (not recorded which). The source is a man aged 30 to 45 who had recovered from COVID-19. Both conserved end residues are part of each CDR3. Each record gives: J gene, D gene, clone size, V gene, CDR3 protein, CDR3 DNA. A D gene is named only where the DNA matches it firmly. A row's size may be missing; if present it is once, few, many or a size class.

TRBJ1-6	.	.	TRBV5-1	CASSLGLQGNSPLHF	TGCGCCAGCAGCTTGGGACTACAGGGAAATTCACCCCTCCACTTT
TRBJ2-7	.	.	TRBV3-1/TRBV3-2	CASSQDSLRGGMGEQYF	TGTGCCAGCAGCCAAGATAGCCTCAGGGGTGGTATGGGCGAGCAGTACTTC
TRBJ1-5	.	few	TRBV30	CAWMSGVDQPQHF	TGTGCCTGGATGTCCGGGGTCGATCAGCCCCAGCATTTT
TRBJ1-1	.	.	TRBV7-9	CASSQQGVDTEAFF	TGTGCCAGCAGTCAACAGGGTGTGGACACTGAAGCTTTCTTT
TRBJ2-2	TRBD1	.	TRBV24-1	CATSRDTGVTDEWTGELFF	TGTGCCACCAGTAGGGATACAGGGGTTACGGACGAATGGACCGGGGAGCTGTTTTTT
TRBJ1-3	.	.	TRBV18	CASSPLDSFGGNTIYF	TGTGCCAGCTCACCCCTCGACAGTTTCGGTGGAAACACCATATATTTT
TRBJ2-7	.	.	TRBV5-1	CASSLSLVGGTRPQYEQYF	TGCGCCAGCAGCTTGTCTCTAGTTGGGGGGACGCGGCCCCAATACGAGCAGTACTTC
TRBJ2-1	TRBD1	few	TRBV9	CASSCRDSKNEQFF	TGTGCCAGCAGCTGCAGGGACAGTAAGAATGAGCAGTTCTTC
TRBJ1-2	.	once	TRBV7-9	CASSLGSGSTYGYTF	TGTGCCAGCAGCTTAGGATCAGGGTCGACCTATGGCTACACCTTC
TRBJ1-1	.	once	TRBV28	CASSQNTEAFF	TGTGCCAGCAGCCAAAACACTGAAGCTTTCTTT
TRBJ2-1	TRBD1	few	TRBV7-9	CASSLGTGSSYNEQFF	TGTGCCAGCAGCTTAGGGACAGGGAGCTCCTACAATGAGCAGTTCTTC
TRBJ2-3	TRBD1	.	TRBV7-2	CASSYRTGGDNTQYF	TGTGCCAGCAGCTATCGGACAGGGGGAGACAATACGCAGTATTTT
TRBJ2-1	.	.	TRBV6-2/TRBV6-3	CASSSLNEQFF	TGTGCCAGCAGTTCCCTTAATGAGCAGTTCTTC
TRBJ1-1	TRBD1	.	TRBV15	CATSRFGDRRQAFF	TGTGCCACCAGCAGATTTGGGGACAGAAGACAAGCTTTCTTT
TRBJ1-2	.	.	TRBV27	CASSFMRTDYSNYGYTF	TGTGCCAGCAGTTTCATGCGGACGGACTACTCTAACTATGGCTACACCTTC
TRBJ1-1	TRBD1	once	TRBV19	CASTLTGVGFAFF	TGTGCCAGTACCCTGACAGGGGTTGGTTTTGCTTTCTTT
TRBJ2-1	TRBD2	few	TRBV3-1/TRBV3-2	CASSQARGLAGVGDEQFF	TGTGCCAGCAGCCAAGCGAGGGGACTAGCGGGAGTAGGCGATGAGCAGTTCTTC
TRBJ2-3	.	.	TRBV18	CASSPQGVIDTQYF	TGTGCCAGCTCACCACAGGGGGTAATAGATACGCAGTATTTT
TRBJ1-6	TRBD1	once	TRBV27	CASSLGTGVSPLHF	TGTGCCAGCAGTTTGGGGACAGGGGTTTCACCCCTCCACTTT
TRBJ1-2	.	few	TRBV19	CASKNSQNYGYTF	TGTGCCAGTAAAAACAGTCAGAACTATGGCTACACCTTC
TRBJ1-2	TRBD1	.	TRBV3-1/TRBV3-2	CASSERDSGNGYTF	TGTGCCAGCAGCGAGAGGGACAGTGGGAATGGCTACACCTTC
TRBJ1-1	TRBD1	.	TRBV5-1	CASSLGTGGSSTEAFF	TGCGCCAGCAGCTTGGGGACAGGGGGCTCTAGCACTGAAGCTTTCTTT
TRBJ2-7	TRBD1	.	TRBV5-1	CASSTGQGVTYEQYF	TGCGCCAGCAGCACCGGACAGGGGGTGACCTACGAGCAGTACTTC
TRBJ1-2	.	.	TRBV11-2	CASSLDTGQTVVNYGYTF	TGTGCCAGCAGCTTAGATACCGGACAGACCGTTGTTAACTATGGCTACACCTTC
TRBJ2-3	.	once	TRBV9	CASSVVSGLTDTQYF	TGTGCCAGCAGCGTAGTGTCGGGTTTGACAGATACGCAGTATTTT
TRBJ2-7	TRBD2	.	TRBV29-1	CSVAGLADHYEQYF	TGCAGCGTTGCGGGACTAGCAGACCACTACGAGCAGTACTTC
TRBJ2-1	.	.	TRBV27	CASSLSGRARGNNEQFF	TGTGCCAGCAGTTTATCGGGGCGGGCAAGGGGGAACAATGAGCAGTTCTTC
TRBJ1-1	TRBD1	.	TRBV6-1	CASSEVRGQAFF	TGTGCCAGCAGTGAAGTCAGGGGGCAAGCTTTCTTT
TRBJ2-7	TRBD1	.	TRBV6-6	CASSKGTATYEQYF	TGTGCCAGCAGCAAGGGGACAGCTACCTACGAGCAGTACTTC
TRBJ2-7	.	.	TRBV2	CASSLRQDGTYEQYF	TGTGCCAGCAGCCTGAGACAGGACGGGACCTACGAGCAGTACTTC
TRBJ1-1	TRBD1	.	TRBV27	CASSSHRGGTEAFF	TGTGCCAGCAGTTCCCACAGGGGGGGGACTGAAGCTTTCTTT
TRBJ1-4	.	.	TRBV30	CAWSDPIEKLFF	TGTGCCTGGAGTGATCCCATTGAAAAACTGTTTTTT
TRBJ2-5	TRBD2	.	TRBV18	CASSPILAGDQETQYF	TGTGCCAGCTCACCTATCCTAGCGGGGGACCAAGAGACCCAGTACTTC
TRBJ2-2	TRBD1	.	TRBV7-6	CASRDDRGLSGELFF	TGTGCCAGCAGGGACGACAGGGGGCTGAGCGGGGAGCTGTTTTTT
TRBJ1-4	TRBD1	.	TRBV9	CASSAVTGVSNEKLFF	TGTGCCAGCAGCGCCGTGACAGGGGTTTCTAATGAAAAACTGTTTTTT
TRBJ2-5	.	.	TRBV20-1	CSASNLPGSQETQYF	TGCAGTGCTAGTAATCTCCCGGGTAGCCAAGAGACCCAGTACTTC
TRBJ1-5	.	.	TRBV7-6	CASSKGGNQPQHF	TGTGCCAGCAGCAAAGGGGGTAATCAGCCCCAGCATTTT
TRBJ1-2	.	.	TRBV3-1/TRBV3-2	CASSQEGRGKGYTF	TGTGCCAGCAGCCAAGAAGGGAGGGGTAAAGGCTACACCTTC
TRBJ2-6	TRBD1	.	TRBV19	CASTRDRILTGANVLTF	TGTGCCAGCACCCGGGACAGGATACTTACTGGGGCCAACGTCCTGACTTTC
TRBJ2-2	TRBD1	.	TRBV9	CASSVEGQGDTGELFF	TGTGCCAGCAGCGTAGAGGGACAGGGGGACACCGGGGAGCTGTTTTTT
TRBJ1-5	.	.	TRBV2	CASSGAQLNSNQPQHF	TGTGCCAGCAGTGGGGCACAGCTCAATAGCAATCAGCCCCAGCATTTT
TRBJ1-6	.	.	TRBV30	CAWSRGLSSYNSPLHF	TGTGCCTGGAGTAGAGGACTCAGCTCCTATAATTCACCCCTCCACTTT
TRBJ2-3	TRBD2	.	TRBV7-9	CASSPRGLAGGITDTQYF	TGTGCCAGCAGCCCGCGGGGTCTCGCGGGAGGGATCACAGATACGCAGTATTTT
TRBJ2-4	.	once	TRBV12-3/TRBV12-4	CASIAGNKNIQYF	TGTGCCAGCATTGCCGGGAACAAAAACATTCAGTACTTC
TRBJ1-1	.	.	TRBV10-3	CAISELQADTEAFF	TGTGCCATCAGTGAGTTACAGGCCGACACTGAAGCTTTCTTT
TRBJ2-4	TRBD1	.	TRBV15	CATSRRQDRIHIQYF	TGTGCCACCAGCAGAAGACAGGACAGGATCCACATTCAGTACTTC
TRBJ2-7	.	.	TRBV12-3/TRBV12-4	CASSLGAFEQYF	TGTGCCAGCAGTTTGGGGGCCTTCGAGCAGTACTTC
TRBJ2-7	TRBD2	.	TRBV4-1	CASSPPGLAGAGEQYF	TGCGCCAGCAGCCCCCCGGGACTAGCGGGGGCGGGGGAGCAGTACTTC
TRBJ2-7	.	.	TRBV3-1/TRBV3-2	CASSQENSSYYEQYF	TGTGCCAGCAGCCAAGAAAACAGTTCCTACTACGAGCAGTACTTC
TRBJ1-1	.	.	TRBV9	CASSGTVNTEAFF	TGTGCCAGCAGCGGGACAGTGAACACTGAAGCTTTCTTT
TRBJ2-2	.	once	TRBV11-3	CASSLGDSPGELFF	TGTGCCAGCAGCTTAGGGGACTCTCCCGGGGAGCTGTTTTTT
TRBJ2-5	.	.	TRBV7-2	CASSLAGGDLIKETQYF	TGTGCCAGCAGCTTAGCGGGCGGGGATCTCATTAAGGAGACCCAGTACTTC
TRBJ2-5	TRBD2	once	TRBV18	CASSPIAGLAGGGETQYF	TGTGCCAGCTCACCCATCGCGGGACTAGCGGGGGGCGGTGAGACCCAGTACTTC
TRBJ2-3	.	.	TRBV10-2	CASSGDWRARTDTQYF	TGCGCCAGCAGTGGGGACTGGAGGGCCAGAACAGATACGCAGTATTTT
TRBJ2-1	TRBD2	.	TRBV28	CASSSGTSGSLDNEQFF	TGTGCCAGCAGTTCTGGGACTAGCGGGAGTCTAGACAATGAGCAGTTCTTC
TRBJ2-5	.	.	TRBV29-1	CSVGQAETQYF	TGCAGCGTTGGACAGGCGGAGACCCAGTACTTC
TRBJ2-3	.	.	TRBV7-2	CASSFYEPGEDTQYF	TGTGCCAGCAGCTTCTATGAGCCGGGGGAGGATACGCAGTATTTT